The text below deals with one T cell receptor beta chain. Naive-designated CD8 cells lacked CD45RO, were positively enriched for CCR7, and omitted terminally differentiated effector memory CD45RA+ cells. Nashville, Tennessee was home to all donors, each a Caucasian adult. Clones were read by immunoSEQ multiplex PCR, and TCRdb kept only the in-frame ones, dropping some. The sample has about 610,000 clones, approximately 96% seen once; the top ten hold roughly 0.1%. The sample is drawn from a study of shared clonotypes between healthy human individuals. Overall study: A couple of women and three men aged 18 to 49 made up the donors.

J lost 5 bases, V lost 0 bases, and 8 bases had no gene match. CDR3 length: 18 residues. CDR1 is SGHDN, CDR2 FVKESK, per germline. The sequence came from a young woman in good health. The rearrangement links TRBV14 to TRBJ2-5; 14 bases match TRBD2. Sequences were obtained from naive CD8+ T cells sorted from blood. The CDR3 spells CASSQDTTSGRAWETQYF. The DNA of the CDR3 is TGTGCCAGCAGCCAAGATACGACTAGCGGGAGGGCCTGGGAGACCCAGTACTTC.